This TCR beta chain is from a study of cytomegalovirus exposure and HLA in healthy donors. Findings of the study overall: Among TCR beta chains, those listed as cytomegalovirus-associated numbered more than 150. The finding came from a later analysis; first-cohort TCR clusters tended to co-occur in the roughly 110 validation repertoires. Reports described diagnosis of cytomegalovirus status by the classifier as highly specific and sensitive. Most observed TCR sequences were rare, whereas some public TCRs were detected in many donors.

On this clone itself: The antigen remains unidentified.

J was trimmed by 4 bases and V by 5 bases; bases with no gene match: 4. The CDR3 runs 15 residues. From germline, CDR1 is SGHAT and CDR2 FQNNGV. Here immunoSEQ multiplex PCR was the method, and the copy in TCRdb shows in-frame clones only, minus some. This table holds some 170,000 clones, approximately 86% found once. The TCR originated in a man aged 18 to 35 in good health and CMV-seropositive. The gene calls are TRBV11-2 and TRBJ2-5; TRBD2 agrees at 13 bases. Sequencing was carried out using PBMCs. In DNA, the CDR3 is TGTGCCAGCAGCCCAGGACTAGCGGGAGTAGAGACCCAGTACTTC. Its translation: CASSPGLAGVETQYF.